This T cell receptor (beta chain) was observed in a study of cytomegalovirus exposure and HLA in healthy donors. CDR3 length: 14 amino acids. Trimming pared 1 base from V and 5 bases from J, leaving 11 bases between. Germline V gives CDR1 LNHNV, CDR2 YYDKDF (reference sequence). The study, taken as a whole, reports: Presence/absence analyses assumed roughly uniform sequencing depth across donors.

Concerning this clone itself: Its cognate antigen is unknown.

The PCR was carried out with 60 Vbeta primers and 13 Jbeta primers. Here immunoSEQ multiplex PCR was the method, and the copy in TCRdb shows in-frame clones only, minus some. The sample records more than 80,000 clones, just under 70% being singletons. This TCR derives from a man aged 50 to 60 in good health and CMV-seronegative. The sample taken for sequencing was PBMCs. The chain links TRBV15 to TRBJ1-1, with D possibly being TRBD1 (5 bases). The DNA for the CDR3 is TGTGCCACCAGCAGAGTTGGGGCGGGAACTGAAGCTTTCTTT. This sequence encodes CATSRVGAGTEAFF.